Following are 18 T cell receptor beta chains from one sample sequenced in a study of beta chain features in type 1 diabetes. cDNA synthesis used the whole RNA isolate, giving expressed TCRB sequences. Generated by immunoSEQ multiplex PCR, the TCRdb table keeps only in-frame clones and is missing some. The sample holds almost 350,000 clones, around 20% seen once. Sequenced input: naive CD4+ T cells from blood. The receptors were sampled from a woman younger than 30 in good health.

Concerning this clone: Other DNA sequences in the sample encode the same CDR3. V usage is TRBV18 and J usage is TRBJ1-2; TRBD1 agrees at 7 bases. This CDR3 has 13 amino acids. Per germline, CDR1 KGHSH and CDR2 LQKENI. The V and J ends lost 6 bases and 3 bases, in that order; junction bases with no gene match: 4. The CDR3 region is CASSLDRDYGYTF. CDR3 sequence (DNA): TGTGCCAGCTCCCTCGACAGGGACTATGGCTACACCTTC. Variable domain in full (rest from reference TRBV18 and TRBJ1-2): NAGVMQNPRHLVRRRGQEARLRCSPMKGHSHVYWYRQLPEEGLKFMVYLQKENIIDESGMPKERFSAEFPKEGPSILRIQQVVRGDSAAYFCASSLDRDYGYTFGSGTRLTVV.

This clone was detected a few times. This chain connects TRBV5-1 to TRBJ2-1; D remains ambiguous. Germline CDR1 SGHRS, CDR2 YFSETQ. The V end lost 3 bases, the J end lost 0 bases, and 10 bases lay between the germline ends. This CDR3 comprises 15 residues. CDR3 amino acids: CASSSVISSYNEQFF. In DNA, the CDR3 is TGCGCCAGCAGCTCGGTAATAAGCTCCTACAATGAGCAGTTCTTC.

The genes are TRBV30 and TRBJ1-5, with D maybe TRBD1 (5 bases). The CDR3 extends over 14 amino acids. The germline CDR1 and CDR2 sequences are GTSNPN and SVGIG (reference sequence). With 5 bases removed from V and 1 base from J, the gap between germline ends came to 12 bases. Here the CDR3 reads CAWSPGGSNQPQHF. The CDR3 DNA reads TGTGCCTGGTCTCCGGGGGGGAGCAATCAGCCCCAGCATTTT.

The chain has TRBV12-5 and TRBJ1-1; no definite D call. The germline CDR1 and CDR2 sequences are LGHNT and FRNRAP. This CDR3 is built from 13 residues. V was clipped by 5 bases and J by 1 base, with 8 bases between them. DNA of the CDR3: TGTGCTAGTGGTATAAACAGGAACACTGAAGCTTTCTTT. It specifies CASGINRNTEAFF.

The chain uses TRBV29-1 and TRBJ2-7; the D is unclear. The V and J ends lost 0 bases and 3 bases respectively, with 9 bases between them. Germline CDR1 SQVTM, CDR2 ANQGSEA. The CDR3 covers 13 residues. The DNA for the CDR3 is TGCAGCGTTGAAGATCTCTATGGCTACGAGCAGTACTTC. It codes for CSVEDLYGYEQYF.

This chain links TRBV9 with TRBJ1-2; possible D gene TRBD1, 6 bases. The V end was cut by 2 bases, the J end by 4 bases, with 9 bases between. Germline CDR1 is SGDLS and CDR2 is YYNGEE. The CDR3 length is 13 residues. For the CDR3, the DNA is TGTGCCAGCAGCGTGACAGGCACCTATGGCTACACCTTC. Its protein is CASSVTGTYGYTF.

This chain uses TRBV30 with TRBJ1-2; D remains ambiguous. This CDR3 spans 15 amino acids. V was shortened by 3 bases and J by 5 bases, with 19 bases between the two germline ends. From germline, CDR1 is GTSNPN and CDR2 SVGIG (reference sequence). CDR3 in amino acids: CAWSPPGGKRYGYTF. Here the CDR3 DNA reads TGTGCCTGGAGCCCTCCAGGAGGGAAGAGGTATGGCTACACCTTC.

This clone was seen more than once but under ten times. The chain links TRBV29-1 to TRBJ1-1; D is unclear. Germline V gives CDR1 SQVTM, CDR2 ANQGSEA. The CDR3 loop spans 12 amino acids. V was pared by 8 bases and J by 4 bases, with 14 bases between. The CDR3 DNA is TGCAGCTCCCGTCCGCCCGGCACTGAAGCTTTCTTT. Translated: CSSRPPGTEAFF. Full variable domain (outside the CDR3, taken from reference TRBV29-1 and TRBJ1-1): SAVISQKPSRDICQRGTSLTIQCQVDSQVTMMFWYRQQPGQSLTLIATANQGSEATYESGFVIDKFPISRPNLTFSTLTVSNMSPEDSSIYLCSSRPPGTEAFFGQGTRLTVV.

The CDR3 DNA follows: TGCGCCAGCAGCCAAGATTACCGTGGGACAGGGGCTCTTTTACAGCCCCAGCATTTT. It yields the protein CASSQDYRGTGALLQPQHF. The J gene is TRBJ1-5, the V gene TRBV4-1; 10 bases map to TRBD1. Germline V gene lookup returns CDR1 MGHRA and CDR2 YSYEKL. The CDR3 length is 19 residues. V lost 0 bases to trimming and J lost 7 bases; unmatched junction nucleotides: 15.

Only a few counts were recorded for this clone. The chain carries TRBV5-1 and TRBJ2-5; 9 bases fit TRBD1. The trim removed 4 bases at V and 4 bases at J, leaving 5 bases unmatched. The CDR3 runs 14 residues. The germline V gene encodes CDR1 SGHRS and CDR2 YFSETQ. The CDR3 nucleotides are TGCGCCAGCAGCGACACAGGGGGCGCAGAGACCCAGTACTTC. This encodes CASSDTGGAETQYF.

This clone was observed a single time. The J gene is TRBJ2-7, the V gene TRBV14; tentatively, D is TRBD1 (5 bases). The CDR3 runs to 13 residues. The germline CDR1 and CDR2 sequences are SGHDN and FVKESK. Deletions cut 1 base from V and 4 bases from J, with 8 bases between. The CDR3 here is CASSQGTPYEQYF. The CDR3 DNA reads TGTGCCAGCAGCCAAGGGACACCATACGAGCAGTACTTC.

This clone was counted a few times. The chain couples TRBV25-1 to TRBJ1-1, with TRBD1 identical over 7 bases. The CDR3 contains 14 residues. The germline gives CDR1 MGHDK, CDR2 SYGVNS. The V gene end was trimmed by 5 bases and the J gene end by 0 bases; junction bases not matched to a gene: 3. CDR3 in DNA: TGTGCCAGCAGTAAAGGACAGGTGAACACTGAAGCTTTCTTT. It specifies CASSKGQVNTEAFF.

This clone came up a few times. V gene TRBV27 combines with J gene TRBJ1-2; D not resolved. This CDR3 contains 12 residues. The V gene's germline CDR1 is MNHEY and CDR2 SMNVEV (reference sequence). V was clipped by 5 bases and J by 0 bases, with 4 bases between them. Here the CDR3 DNA reads TGTGCCAGCAGTAGCACTAACTATGGCTACACCTTC. Encoded protein: CASSSTNYGYTF.

This clone was seen only a few times. The chain joins TRBV29-1 to TRBJ2-1, with D tentatively TRBD2 (6 bases). From germline, CDR1 is SQVTM and CDR2 ANQGSEA. V gave up 2 bases and J gave up 0 bases, with 14 bases separating them. This CDR3 comprises 16 residues. CDR3 amino acids: CSVESGTGDSYNEQFF. The CDR3 coding sequence is TGCAGCGTTGAATCCGGGACGGGGGACTCCTACAATGAGCAGTTCTTC.

The genes are TRBV20-1 and TRBJ1-1; D ambiguous. V was pared by 5 bases and J by 1 base, with 2 bases between. The CDR3 runs 10 residues. The V gene's germline CDR1 is DFQATT and CDR2 SNEGSKA (reference sequence). Here the CDR3 reads CSARNTEAFF. CDR3 DNA sequence: TGCAGTGCTCGGAACACTGAAGCTTTCTTT.

V usage is TRBV7-2 and J usage is TRBJ1-4; 11 bases agree with TRBD1. This CDR3 is 15 amino acids long. In germline, CDR1 is SGHTA, CDR2 FQGNSA. Trimming cost V 5 bases and J 8 bases; bases outside gene matches: 7. The DNA for the CDR3 is TGTGCCAGCAGCAACTCGGGGACAGGGGGAGAAAAACTGTTTTTT. It is translated as CASSNSGTGGEKLFF.

To note about this clone: At one end, the junction sequence differs from germline, possibly due to a read error. For the CDR3, the DNA is TGTGCCAGCTCACCACGGTCCCCTAACGAAAAACTGTTTTTT. It translates to CASSPRSPNEKLFF. The genes are TRBV18 and TRBJ1-4; the D is unclear. The CDR3 contains 14 residues. Germline-derived CDR1 and CDR2 are KGHSH and LQKENI.

J is TRBJ2-7 and V is TRBV29-1, with 14 bases aligning to TRBD2. From germline, CDR1 is SQVTM and CDR2 ANQGSEA. CDR3 length equals 14 residues. J was trimmed by 4 bases and V by 4 bases; bases with no gene match: 3. CDR3 DNA sequence: TGCAGCGTTGCCGGGACTAGCGGGAGATACGAGCAGTACTTC. The encoded protein is CSVAGTSGRYEQYF.